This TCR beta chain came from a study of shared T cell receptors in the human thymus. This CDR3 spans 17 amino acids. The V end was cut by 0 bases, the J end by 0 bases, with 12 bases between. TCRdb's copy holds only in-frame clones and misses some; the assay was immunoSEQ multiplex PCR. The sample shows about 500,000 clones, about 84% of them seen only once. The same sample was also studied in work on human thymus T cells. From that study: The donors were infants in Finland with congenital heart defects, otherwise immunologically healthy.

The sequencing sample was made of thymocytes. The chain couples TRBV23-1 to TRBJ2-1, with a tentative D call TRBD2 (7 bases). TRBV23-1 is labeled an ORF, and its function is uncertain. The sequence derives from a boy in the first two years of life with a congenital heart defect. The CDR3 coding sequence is TGCGCCAGCAGTCAATCGCGGGGAGGGGGCTCCTACAATGAGCAGTTCTTC. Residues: CASSQSRGGGSYNEQFF.